The subject of this entry is one T cell receptor (beta chain). The data stem from a study of T cell responses to AZD1222 COVID-19 vaccine. Clones were sequenced by immunoSEQ multiplex PCR, and TCRdb holds only the in-frame ones, with some missing. The sample gives some 190,000 clones, over 90% of which show up once; around 1.9% is in the top ten. The TCR comes from an adult who received the AZD1222 COVID-19 vaccine. Material: peripheral blood, obtained 28 days after the second AZD1222 dose.

The CDR3: CASSLVAGGEKLFF. The CDR3 DNA reads as TGTGCCAGCAGCTTAGTGGCAGGGGGGGAAAAACTGTTTTTT. The J gene is TRBJ1-4, the V gene TRBV7-2, with TRBD1 matching over 7 bases. V gave up 1 base and J gave up 8 bases; unmatched junction bases: 4. This CDR3 has 14 amino acids. Germline assignment: CDR1 SGHTA and CDR2 FQGNSA.